This entry lists 3 T cell receptor beta chains sequenced from one sample in a study of blood T cell repertoires in COVID-19. This table comes from immunoSEQ multiplex PCR, and its TCRdb copy is limited to in-frame clones, with some not included. The sample shows hundreds of thousands of clones, approximately 86% of them seen only once. The sample was peripheral blood. The origin of the receptors is a woman aged 55-70 years with COVID-19, enrolled during active disease.

The rearrangement uses TRBV19 and TRBJ1-5; no clear D gene. V lost 9 bases, J lost 5 bases, and 14 bases lay in between. The CDR3 covers 13 residues. Germline V gives CDR1 LNHDA, CDR2 SQIVND (reference sequence). DNA for the CDR3: TGTGCCAGCCCTCGGACTTCACATCAGCCCCAGCATTTT. Its protein is CASPRTSHQPQHF.

This clone has just a few counts. V usage is TRBV2 and J usage is TRBJ2-1; 8 bases are a match to TRBD2. There are 13 residues in the CDR3. The V segment lost 5 bases and the J segment 9 bases; nucleotides outside the gene matches: 6. CDR1 is SNHLY and CDR2 is FYNNEI in the germline V gene. CDR3 sequence: CASSTPGGAEQFF. Written as DNA, the CDR3 is TGTGCCAGCAGTACTCCGGGGGGGGCTGAGCAGTTCTTC. The whole variable domain, filled in from reference TRBV2 and TRBJ2-1, reads EPEVTQTPSHQVTQMGQEVILRCVPISNHLYFYWYRQILGQKVEFLVSFYNNEISEKSEIFDDQFSVERPDGSNFTLKIRSTKLEDSAMYFCASSTPGGAEQFFGPGTRLTVL.

The rearrangement uses TRBV28 and TRBJ2-7, with D perhaps TRBD1 (6 bases). The germline gives CDR1 MDHEN, CDR2 SYDVKM. V was pared by 3 bases and J by 0 bases, with 15 bases between. The CDR3 extends over 16 amino acids. CDR3 sequence: CASSFFARGSSYEQYF. The CDR3 coding sequence is TGTGCCAGCAGTTTTTTTGCCAGGGGAAGCTCCTACGAGCAGTACTTC.